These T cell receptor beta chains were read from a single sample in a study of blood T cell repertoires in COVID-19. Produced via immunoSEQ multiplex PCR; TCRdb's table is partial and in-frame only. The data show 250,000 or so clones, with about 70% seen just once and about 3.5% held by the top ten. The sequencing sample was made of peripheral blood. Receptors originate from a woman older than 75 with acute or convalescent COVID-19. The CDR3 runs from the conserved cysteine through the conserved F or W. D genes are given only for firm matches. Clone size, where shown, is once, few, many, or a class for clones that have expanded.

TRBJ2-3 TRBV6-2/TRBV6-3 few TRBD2 TGTGCCAGCAGCCGCGGGACTAGCGGGAGAGGCACAGATACGCAGTATTTT CASSRGTSGRGTDTQYF
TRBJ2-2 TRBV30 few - TGTGCCTGGACCTGGGGGGTTGGGGTCACCGGGGAGCTGTTTTTT CAWTWGVGVTGELFF
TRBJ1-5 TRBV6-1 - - TGTGCCAGCAGTGAAATGGCAGGGTGGATTGGCAATCAGCCCCAGCATTTT CASSEMAGWIGNQPQHF
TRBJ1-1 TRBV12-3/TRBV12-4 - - TGTGCCAGCAGTTTGCGGGGGTCCGCTGAAGCTTTCTTT CASSLRGSAEAFF
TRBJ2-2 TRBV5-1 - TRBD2 TGCGCCAGCAGTTCACGCCCTTCTACCGGGAGGATGGTGACCGGGGAGCTGTTTTTT CASSSRPSTGRMVTGELFF
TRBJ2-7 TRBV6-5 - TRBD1 TGTGCCAGCCAATTGGACAGGGGGAGGGAAGAGCAGTACTTC CASQLDRGREEQYF
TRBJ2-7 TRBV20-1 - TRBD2 TGCAGTGCTAGTGGCGGGAGGGGGGGCTACGAGCAGTACTTC CSASGGRGGYEQYF
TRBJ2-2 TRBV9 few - TGTGCCAGCAGCGTATATCGGAACACCGGGGAGCTGTTTTTT CASSVYRNTGELFF
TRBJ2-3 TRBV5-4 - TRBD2 TGTGCCAGCAGCACTAGCGGGGGGGCGGCAGATACGCAGTATTTT CASSTSGGAADTQYF
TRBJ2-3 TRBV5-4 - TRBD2 TGTGCCAGCAGTCCCAAGGACATCCTAGCGGAGGGTATCCCAGATACGCAGTATTTT CASSPKDILAEGIPDTQYF
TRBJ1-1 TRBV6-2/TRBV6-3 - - TGTGCCAGCAGTTACTCCGGGGTTCTAGGTGTCACTGAAGCTTTCTTT CASSYSGVLGVTEAFF